Described below is a single T cell receptor (beta chain) sequence and its context. As yet, its antigen is unknown. This entry belongs to a study of cytomegalovirus exposure and HLA in healthy donors. The PCR ran on 60 Vbeta and 13 Jbeta primers. Under the authors' procedure: The authors later counted around 80 million unique TCR beta chains, some 10 million of them shared. Only in-frame clones appear in the TCRdb table, and some are missing; sequencing was by immunoSEQ multiplex PCR. V, J and clone size are those of that table, while D and trimming were read from the DNA. The sample includes around 130,000 clones, 80% of them seen just once. V lost 5 bases and J lost 3; bases outside the gene matches: 1. Germline V CDR1 and CDR2: MNHNS, SASEGT. CDR3 length: 12 residues. Broader study findings: TCR beta V- and J-gene trimming was later associated with a missense DCLRE1C variant.

What was sequenced was PBMCs. The chain couples TRBV6-1 to TRBJ2-7; 7 bases line up with TRBD1. This TCR derives from a man between 40 and 49 years old in good health and CMV-seronegative. CDR3 sequence: CASSRQGYEQYF. DNA for the CDR3: TGTGCCAGCAGTAGACAGGGCTACGAGCAGTACTTC.